This TCR beta chain was profiled in a study of cytomegalovirus exposure and HLA in healthy donors. General study results and limits: For cytomegalovirus status, the classifier reportedly gave diagnoses with high specificity and sensitivity. TCR beta V segments were, for the most part, productive about 87% or about 30% of the time in an earlier analysis. In vitro assays verified that three CMV-associated chains recognized CMV antigens specifically. The study listed about 150 cytomegalovirus-associated TCR beta chains.

This CDR3 contains 16 residues. The germline V gene has CDR1 SGHRS and CDR2 YFSETQ. The V end was cut by 0 bases, the J end by 0 bases, with 10 bases between. This clone was detected a few times. Its antigen is as yet unknown. The study ran its PCR with 60 Vbeta and 13 Jbeta primers. Here immunoSEQ multiplex PCR was the method, and the copy in TCRdb shows in-frame clones only, minus some. The sample shows 85,000 to 130,000 clones, 75% of them seen only once. Sequences were obtained from PBMCs. This rearrangement joins TRBV5-1 to TRBJ1-5; D call uncertain. This TCR was recovered from a male donor in good health and CMV-seropositive. DNA for the CDR3: TGCGCCAGCAGCTTGGAATCCGGTAATAGCAATCAGCCCCAGCATTTT. This encodes CASSLESGNSNQPQHF. The entire variable domain, with the rest obtained from reference TRBV5-1 and TRBJ1-5, is as follows: KAGVTQTPRYLIKTRGQQVTLSCSPISGHRSVSWYQQTPGQGLQFLFEYFSETQRNKGNFPGRFSGRQFSNSRSEMNVSTLELGDSALYLCASSLESGNSNQPQHFGDGTRLSIL.